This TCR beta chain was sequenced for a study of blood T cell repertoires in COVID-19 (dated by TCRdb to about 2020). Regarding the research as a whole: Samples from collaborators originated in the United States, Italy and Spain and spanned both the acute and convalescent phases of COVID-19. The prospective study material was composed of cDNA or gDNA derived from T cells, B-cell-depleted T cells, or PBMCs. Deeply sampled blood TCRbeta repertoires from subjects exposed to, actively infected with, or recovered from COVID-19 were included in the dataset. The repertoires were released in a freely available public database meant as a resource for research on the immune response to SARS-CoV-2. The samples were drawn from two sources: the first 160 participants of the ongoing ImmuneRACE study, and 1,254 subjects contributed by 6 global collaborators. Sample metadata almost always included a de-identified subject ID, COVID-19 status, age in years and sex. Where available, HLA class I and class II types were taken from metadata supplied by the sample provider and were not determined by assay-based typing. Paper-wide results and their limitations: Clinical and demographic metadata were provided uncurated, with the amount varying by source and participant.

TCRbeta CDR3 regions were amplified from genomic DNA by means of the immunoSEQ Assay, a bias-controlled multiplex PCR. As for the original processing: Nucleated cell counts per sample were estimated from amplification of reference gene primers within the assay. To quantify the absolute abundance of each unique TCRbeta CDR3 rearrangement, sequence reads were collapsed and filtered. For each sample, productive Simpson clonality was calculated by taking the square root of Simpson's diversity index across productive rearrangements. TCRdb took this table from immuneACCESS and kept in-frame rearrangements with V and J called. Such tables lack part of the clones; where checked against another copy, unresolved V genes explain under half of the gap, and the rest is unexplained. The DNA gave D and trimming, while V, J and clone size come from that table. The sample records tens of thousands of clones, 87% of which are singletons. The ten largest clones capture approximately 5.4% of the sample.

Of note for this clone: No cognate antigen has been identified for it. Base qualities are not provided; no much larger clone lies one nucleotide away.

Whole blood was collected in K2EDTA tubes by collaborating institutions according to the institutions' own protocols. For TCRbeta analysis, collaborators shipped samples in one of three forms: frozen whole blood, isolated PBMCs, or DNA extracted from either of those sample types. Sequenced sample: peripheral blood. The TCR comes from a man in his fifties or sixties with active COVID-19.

The CDR3 corresponds to CASKRGRGTDTQYF. The bases are TGTGCCAGCAAGAGGGGGCGCGGCACAGATACGCAGTATTTT. The chain couples TRBV27 to TRBJ2-3, with 7 bases aligning to TRBD1. Germline trimming: 7 bases from V, 1 base from J; junction bases outside gene matches: 5. There are 14 amino acids in the CDR3, from cysteine to phenylalanine inclusive. Only CDR3 DNA is held: 42 bases, read in frame from base 1. In the germline V gene (reference sequence), CDR1 corresponds to MNHEY and CDR2 to SMNVEV.